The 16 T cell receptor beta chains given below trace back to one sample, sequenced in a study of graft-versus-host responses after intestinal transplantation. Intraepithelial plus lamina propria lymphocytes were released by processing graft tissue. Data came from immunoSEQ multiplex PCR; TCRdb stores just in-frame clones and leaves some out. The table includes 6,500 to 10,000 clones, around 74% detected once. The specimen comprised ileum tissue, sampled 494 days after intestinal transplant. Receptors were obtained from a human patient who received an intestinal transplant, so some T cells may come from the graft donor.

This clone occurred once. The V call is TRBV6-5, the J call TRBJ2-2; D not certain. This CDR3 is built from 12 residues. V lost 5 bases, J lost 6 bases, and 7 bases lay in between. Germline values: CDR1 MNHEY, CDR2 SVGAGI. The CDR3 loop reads CASSHTPGELFF. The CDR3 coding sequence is TGTGCCAGCAGTCACACCCCCGGGGAGCTGTTTTTT.

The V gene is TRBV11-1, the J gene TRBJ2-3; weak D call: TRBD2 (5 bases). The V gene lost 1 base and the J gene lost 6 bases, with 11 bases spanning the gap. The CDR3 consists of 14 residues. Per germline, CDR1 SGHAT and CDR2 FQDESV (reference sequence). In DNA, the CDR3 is TGTGCCAGCAGCTTAGGACTACTATGGGATACGCAGTATTTT. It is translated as CASSLGLLWDTQYF. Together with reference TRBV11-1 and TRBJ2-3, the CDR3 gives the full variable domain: EAEVAQSPRYKITEKSQAVAFWCDPISGHATLYWYRQILGQGPELLVQFQDESVVDDSQLPKDRFSAERLKGVDSTLKIQPAELGDSAMYLCASSLGLLWDTQYFGPGTRLTVL.

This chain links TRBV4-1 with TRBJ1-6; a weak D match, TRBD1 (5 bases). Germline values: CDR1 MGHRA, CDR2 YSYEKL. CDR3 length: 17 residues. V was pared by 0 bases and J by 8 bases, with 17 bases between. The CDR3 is CASSQEPFEQVDSPLHF. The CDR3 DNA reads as TGCGCCAGCAGCCAAGAGCCTTTTGAACAGGTGGATTCACCCCTCCACTTT.

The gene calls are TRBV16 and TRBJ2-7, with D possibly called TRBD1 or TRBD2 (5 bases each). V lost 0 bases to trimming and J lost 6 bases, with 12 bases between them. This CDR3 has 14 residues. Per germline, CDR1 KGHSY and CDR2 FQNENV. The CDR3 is CASSQSRSGLEQYF. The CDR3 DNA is TGTGCCAGCAGCCAATCGCGGTCGGGGCTCGAGCAGTACTTC.

The CDR3 sequence is CASTTSGGETQYF. The CDR3 DNA reads TGTGCCAGCACAACTAGCGGGGGAGAGACCCAGTACTTC. V usage is TRBV28 and J usage is TRBJ2-5; 11 nucleotides line up with TRBD2. Germline CDR1 and CDR2: MDHEN and SYDVKM. The ends lost 7 bases at V and 4 bases at J; junction bases unmatched: 2. CDR3 length equals 13 residues.

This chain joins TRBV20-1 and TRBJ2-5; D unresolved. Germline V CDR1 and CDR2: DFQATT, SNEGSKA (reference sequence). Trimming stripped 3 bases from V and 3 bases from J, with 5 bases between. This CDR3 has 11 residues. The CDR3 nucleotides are TGCAGTGCTAGTGCCAAAGAGACCCAGTACTTC. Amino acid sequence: CSASAKETQYF.

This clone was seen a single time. The CDR3 sequence: CASSGAGGPQETQYF. The CDR3 bases are TGTGCCAGCAGCGGAGCGGGAGGGCCGCAAGAGACCCAGTACTTC. The rearrangement joins TRBV28 to TRBJ2-5; TRBD2 matches 10 bases. Germline CDR1 reads MDHEN; CDR2 reads SYDVKM. This CDR3 comprises 15 residues. With 6 bases clipped from V and 2 bases from J, the junction kept 6 bases outside the gene matches.

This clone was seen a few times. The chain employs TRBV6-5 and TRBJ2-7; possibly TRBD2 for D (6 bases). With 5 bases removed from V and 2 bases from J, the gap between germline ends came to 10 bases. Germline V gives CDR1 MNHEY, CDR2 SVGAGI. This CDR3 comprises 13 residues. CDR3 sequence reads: CASSRRGPYEQYF. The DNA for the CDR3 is TGTGCCAGCAGTAGGAGGGGCCCCTACGAGCAGTACTTC.

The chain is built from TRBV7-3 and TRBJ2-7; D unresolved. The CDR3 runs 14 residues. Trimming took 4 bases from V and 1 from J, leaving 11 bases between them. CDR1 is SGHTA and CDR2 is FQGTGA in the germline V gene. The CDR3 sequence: CASSCRSISYEQYF. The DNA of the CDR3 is TGTGCCAGCAGCTGTAGGTCTATATCCTACGAGCAGTACTTC.

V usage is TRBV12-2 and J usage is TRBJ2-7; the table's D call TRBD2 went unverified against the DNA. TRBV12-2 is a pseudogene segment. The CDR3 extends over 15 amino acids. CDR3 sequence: CASSPRDSPFYEQYF. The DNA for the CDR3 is TGTGCCAGCAGCCCGCGGGACTCACCATTCTACGAGCAGTACTTC.

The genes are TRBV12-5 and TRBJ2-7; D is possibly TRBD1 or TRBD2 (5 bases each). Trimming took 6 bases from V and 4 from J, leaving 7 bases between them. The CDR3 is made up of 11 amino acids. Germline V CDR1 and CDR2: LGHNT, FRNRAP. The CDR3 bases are TGTGCTAGTGGGGGGGAGTACGAGCAGTACTTC. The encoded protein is CASGGEYEQYF.

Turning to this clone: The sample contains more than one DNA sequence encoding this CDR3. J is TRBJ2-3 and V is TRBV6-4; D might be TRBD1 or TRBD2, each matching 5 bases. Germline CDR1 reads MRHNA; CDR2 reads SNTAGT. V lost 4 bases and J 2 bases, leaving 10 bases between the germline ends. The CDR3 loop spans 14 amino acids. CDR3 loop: CASSAGDDTDTQYF. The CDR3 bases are TGTGCCAGCAGTGCCGGGGACGACACAGATACGCAGTATTTT.

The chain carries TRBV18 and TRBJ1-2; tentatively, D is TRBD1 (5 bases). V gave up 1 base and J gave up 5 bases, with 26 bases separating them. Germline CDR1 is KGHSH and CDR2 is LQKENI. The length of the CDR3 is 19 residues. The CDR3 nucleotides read TGTGCCAGCTCACCACTTCGGGACGGAGACCAAGCGAGATTTTATGGCTACACCTTC. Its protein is CASSPLRDGDQARFYGYTF.

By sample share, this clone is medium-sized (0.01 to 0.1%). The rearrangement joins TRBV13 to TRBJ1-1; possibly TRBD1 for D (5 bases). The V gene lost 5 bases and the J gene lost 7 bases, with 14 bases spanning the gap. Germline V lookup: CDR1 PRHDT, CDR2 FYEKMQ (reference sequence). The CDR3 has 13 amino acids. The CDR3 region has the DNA TGTGCCAGCAGCGTGATGCCGGGACTTGAAGCTTTCTTT. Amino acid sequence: CASSVMPGLEAFF.

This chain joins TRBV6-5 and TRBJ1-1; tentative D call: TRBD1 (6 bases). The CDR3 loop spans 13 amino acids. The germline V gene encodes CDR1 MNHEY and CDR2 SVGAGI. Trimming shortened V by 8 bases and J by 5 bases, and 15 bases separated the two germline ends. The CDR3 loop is CASLGTIGTEAFF. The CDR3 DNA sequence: TGTGCCAGCCTTGGGACAATCGGGACTGAAGCTTTCTTT.

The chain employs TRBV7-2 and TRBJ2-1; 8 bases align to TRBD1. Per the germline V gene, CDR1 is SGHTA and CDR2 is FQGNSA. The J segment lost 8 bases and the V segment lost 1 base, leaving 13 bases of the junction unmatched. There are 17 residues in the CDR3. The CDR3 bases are TGTGCCAGCAGCTTAGTTGGGTCAGGACAGGGCAAGGATGAGCAGTTCTTC. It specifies CASSLVGSGQGKDEQFF.